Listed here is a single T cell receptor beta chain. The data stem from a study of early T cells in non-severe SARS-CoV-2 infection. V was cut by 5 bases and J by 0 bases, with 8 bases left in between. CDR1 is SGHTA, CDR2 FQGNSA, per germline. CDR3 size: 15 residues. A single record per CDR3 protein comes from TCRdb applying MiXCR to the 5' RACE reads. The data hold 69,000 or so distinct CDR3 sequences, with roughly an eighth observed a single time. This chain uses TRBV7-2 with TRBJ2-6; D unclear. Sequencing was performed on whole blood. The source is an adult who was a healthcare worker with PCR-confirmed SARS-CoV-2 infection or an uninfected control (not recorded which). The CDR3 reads CASSKQRSGANVLTF. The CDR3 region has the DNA TGTGCCAGCAGCAAACAGCGCTCTGGGGCCAACGTCCTGACTTTC.